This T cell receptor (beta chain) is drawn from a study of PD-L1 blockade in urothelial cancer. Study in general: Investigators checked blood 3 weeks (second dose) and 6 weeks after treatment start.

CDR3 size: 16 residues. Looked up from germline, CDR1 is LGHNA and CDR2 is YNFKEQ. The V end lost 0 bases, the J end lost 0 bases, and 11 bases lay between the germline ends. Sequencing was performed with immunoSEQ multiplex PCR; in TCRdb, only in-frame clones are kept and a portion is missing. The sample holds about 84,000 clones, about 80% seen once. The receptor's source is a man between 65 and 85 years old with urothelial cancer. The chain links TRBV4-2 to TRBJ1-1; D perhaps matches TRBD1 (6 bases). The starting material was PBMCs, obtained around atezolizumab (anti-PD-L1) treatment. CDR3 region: CASSQESGAMNTEAFF. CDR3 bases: TGTGCCAGCAGCCAAGAGTCAGGGGCCATGAACACTGAAGCTTTCTTT.